The entry below gives a single TCR beta chain sequence along with its context. Its target antigen remains unknown. No base quality information exists; no much larger clone differs at one position. The CDR3 sequence holds 15 residues, the cysteine and phenylalanine included. The sequence is cut down to CDR3 DNA, 45 bases in frame from base 1. Trimming removed 0 bases from V and 5 bases from J; the gene matches leave 7 bases unexplained. From a lookup of the germline V gene (reference sequence), CDR1 and CDR2 are LNHDA and SQIVND. One collaborating source in Seattle enrolled patients while the patients were actively infected and followed the patients over time throughout the course of disease. Collaborating institutions collected whole blood in K2EDTA tubes following their own protocols. For TCRbeta analysis, collaborators shipped samples as frozen whole blood, isolated PBMCs, or DNA extracted from either of those sample types.

The sample belongs to a study of blood T cell repertoires in COVID-19 (dated by TCRdb to about 2020). With regard to the full study: The collaborator samples originated in the United States, Italy and Spain and spanned the acute and convalescent phases of COVID-19. The prospective study material was composed of cDNA or gDNA derived from T cells, B-cell-depleted T cells, or PBMCs. Subjects who had been exposed to COVID-19, were actively infected with it, or had recovered from it provided the deeply sampled blood TCRbeta repertoires that made up the dataset. The repertoires were released in a freely available public database meant as a resource for research on the immune response to SARS-CoV-2. Samples came from the ongoing ImmuneRACE study (first 160 participants) plus 1,254 subjects from 6 global collaborators. Sample metadata almost always included a de-identified subject ID, COVID-19 status, age in years and sex. Where available, HLA class I and class II types were obtained from metadata supplied by the sample provider rather than from assay-based typing. The investigation overall reported the following: The amount of clinical and demographic metadata varied by source and participant and was provided uncurated.

TCRbeta CDR3 regions were amplified from genomic DNA using the immunoSEQ Assay, a bias-controlled multiplex PCR. Per the original workflow: Nucleated cell counts per sample were estimated from amplification of reference gene primers within the assay. To quantify the absolute abundance of each unique TCRbeta CDR3 rearrangement, sequence reads were collapsed and filtered. For each sample, productive Simpson clonality was calculated by taking the square root of Simpson's diversity index across productive rearrangements. TCRdb carries this immuneACCESS record with in-frame sequences only. Its versions omit some clonotypes, under half of them owing to an unresolved V gene in the studies checked, with the rest unexplained. V and J calls and clone size follow that table, whereas D and trimming were derived from the DNA. The sample has under 200,000 clones on record, about four fifths of them singletons. The top ten clones comprise around 8% of the sample.

The source is a woman aged 55-70 years with COVID-19, enrolled during active disease. This chain is built from TRBV19 and TRBJ2-7, with 7 bases aligning to TRBD1. Sequenced material: peripheral blood. The CDR3 amino acid sequence is: CASSIETGSTHEQYF. At the DNA level, the sequence is TGTGCCAGTAGTATAGAGACAGGGTCTACACACGAGCAGTACTTC.